A selection of T cell receptor beta chains follows, all from one sample in a study of T cell changes during pregnancy in multiple sclerosis. Sequencing used immunoSEQ multiplex PCR; TCRdb keeps in-frame clones, though not all of them. Here the sample spans some 81,000 clones, about 89% being singletons. The source was peripheral blood, collected before pregnancy. The receptors here all came from a female donor with multiple sclerosis, enrolled in a pregnancy study. Each CDR3 is given with its conserved first and last residue. Each record gives: clone size, J gene, CDR3 length, V gene, CDR3 protein. The listing skips clone size in some rows; elsewhere it reads once, few, many or a size class.

clone size: .
J gene: TRBJ1-5
CDR3 length: 16
V gene: TRBV18
CDR3 protein: CASSLSYGVSNQPQHF

clone size: .
J gene: TRBJ2-1
CDR3 length: 16
V gene: TRBV10-2
CDR3 protein: CASGRGGVNSYNEQFF

clone size: .
J gene: TRBJ1-2
CDR3 length: 19
V gene: TRBV9
CDR3 protein: CASSDPRRRLSPQDYGYTF

clone size: .
J gene: TRBJ2-5
CDR3 length: 13
V gene: TRBV19
CDR3 protein: CASRTSGQETQYF

clone size: once
J gene: TRBJ1-4
CDR3 length: 14
V gene: TRBV7-9
CDR3 protein: CASSLGSYNEKLFF

clone size: .
J gene: TRBJ2-2
CDR3 length: 13
V gene: TRBV19
CDR3 protein: CASSIGRAGELFF

clone size: .
J gene: TRBJ2-2
CDR3 length: 14
V gene: TRBV28
CDR3 protein: CASSLTGGTGELFF

clone size: few
J gene: TRBJ1-6
CDR3 length: 14
V gene: TRBV6-1
CDR3 protein: CATMVGQGVSPLHF

clone size: .
J gene: TRBJ1-1
CDR3 length: 12
V gene: TRBV30
CDR3 protein: CAWDRGNTEAFF

clone size: once
J gene: TRBJ2-3
CDR3 length: 19
V gene: TRBV5-4
CDR3 protein: CASSLLPGQGALSVDTQYF

clone size: .
J gene: TRBJ2-1
CDR3 length: 14
V gene: TRBV10-3
CDR3 protein: CAIGRDSVYNEQFF

clone size: .
J gene: TRBJ2-5
CDR3 length: 17
V gene: TRBV5-1
CDR3 protein: CASTASDRGEEQETQYF

clone size: .
J gene: TRBJ1-1
CDR3 length: 14
V gene: TRBV6-1
CDR3 protein: CASSESRRNTEAFF

clone size: .
J gene: TRBJ2-7
CDR3 length: 16
V gene: TRBV2
CDR3 protein: CASIYRTSGGSYEQYF

clone size: .
J gene: TRBJ2-7
CDR3 length: 14
V gene: TRBV5-1
CDR3 protein: CASRIHPRQYEQYF

clone size: once
J gene: TRBJ2-7
CDR3 length: 15
V gene: TRBV5-1
CDR3 protein: CASSFGAGDSYEQYF

clone size: once
J gene: TRBJ2-5
CDR3 length: 16
V gene: TRBV11-2
CDR3 protein: CASSLALRQRQETQYF

clone size: once
J gene: TRBJ2-7
CDR3 length: 12
V gene: TRBV19
CDR3 protein: CASSTDNYEQYF

clone size: .
J gene: TRBJ1-6
CDR3 length: 14
V gene: TRBV15
CDR3 protein: CATSRAWGDSPLHF

clone size: .
J gene: TRBJ1-1
CDR3 length: 14
V gene: TRBV5-1
CDR3 protein: CASSPDRPSTEAFF

clone size: .
J gene: TRBJ2-7
CDR3 length: 12
V gene: TRBV2
CDR3 protein: CASRSESYEQYF

clone size: .
J gene: TRBJ2-7
CDR3 length: 15
V gene: TRBV7-8
CDR3 protein: CASSLAGTVSYEQYF

clone size: .
J gene: TRBJ1-1
CDR3 length: 14
V gene: TRBV19
CDR3 protein: CASGTTGGRTEAFF

clone size: few
J gene: TRBJ1-1
CDR3 length: 15
V gene: TRBV25-1
CDR3 protein: CASSETWGLNTEAFF

clone size: .
J gene: TRBJ1-1
CDR3 length: 16
V gene: TRBV9
CDR3 protein: CASSVLSQPGGTEAFF

clone size: once
J gene: TRBJ2-2
CDR3 length: 15
V gene: TRBV5-4
CDR3 protein: CASSLGGGAGGELFF

clone size: .
J gene: TRBJ2-2
CDR3 length: 17
V gene: TRBV5-1
CDR3 protein: CASSLDPSGGNTGELFF

clone size: .
J gene: TRBJ1-4
CDR3 length: 13
V gene: TRBV5-1
CDR3 protein: CASSPEWGEKLFF

clone size: .
J gene: TRBJ2-1
CDR3 length: 16
V gene: TRBV21-1
CDR3 protein: CASSTRTSGGRGEQFF

clone size: .
J gene: TRBJ2-1
CDR3 length: 16
V gene: TRBV5-4
CDR3 protein: CASSLVASGGQDEQFF

clone size: .
J gene: TRBJ1-4
CDR3 length: 20
V gene: TRBV18
CDR3 protein: CASSPTNRPGFSATNEKLFF

clone size: .
J gene: TRBJ1-5
CDR3 length: 15
V gene: TRBV28
CDR3 protein: CASRAAGSGYQPQHF

clone size: .
J gene: TRBJ2-1
CDR3 length: 14
V gene: TRBV28
CDR3 protein: CASSFRTSADEQFF

clone size: .
J gene: TRBJ1-1
CDR3 length: 11
V gene: TRBV28
CDR3 protein: CASRTGRGAFF

clone size: .
J gene: TRBJ2-3
CDR3 length: 15
V gene: TRBV6-4
CDR3 protein: CASSAGSGGPDTQYF

clone size: .
J gene: TRBJ1-2
CDR3 length: 14
V gene: TRBV6-1
CDR3 protein: CASSVEQGNYGYTF

clone size: .
J gene: TRBJ1-1
CDR3 length: 13
V gene: TRBV5-6
CDR3 protein: CASSYDRVTEAFF

clone size: .
J gene: TRBJ1-6
CDR3 length: 16
V gene: TRBV5-1
CDR3 protein: CASSLGRGTYNSPLHF

clone size: .
J gene: TRBJ2-1
CDR3 length: 13
V gene: TRBV30
CDR3 protein: CAWELDRENEQFF

clone size: .
J gene: TRBJ1-5
CDR3 length: 14
V gene: TRBV30
CDR3 protein: CAWSLEQGSQPQHF

clone size: .
J gene: TRBJ1-6
CDR3 length: 17
V gene: TRBV21-1
CDR3 protein: CASSKGQELSYNSPLHF

clone size: .
J gene: TRBJ2-2
CDR3 length: 15
V gene: TRBV19
CDR3 protein: CASSIGAGATGELFF

clone size: .
J gene: TRBJ2-1
CDR3 length: 12
V gene: TRBV5-6
CDR3 protein: CASSSGGGGRFF

clone size: .
J gene: TRBJ2-5
CDR3 length: 14
V gene: TRBV6-1
CDR3 protein: CASSPGFPQETQYF

clone size: .
J gene: TRBJ2-5
CDR3 length: 18
V gene: TRBV10-3
CDR3 protein: CAISEGTSGGARQETQYF

clone size: once
J gene: .
CDR3 length: 14
V gene: TRBV5-1
CDR3 protein: CASSFLGTGGEQYF

clone size: .
J gene: TRBJ2-7
CDR3 length: 15
V gene: TRBV27
CDR3 protein: CATVQKQGAVYEQYF

clone size: .
J gene: TRBJ1-1
CDR3 length: 11
V gene: TRBV2
CDR3 protein: CASRGGAEAFF